What follows is one T cell receptor (beta chain) and its context. The clone's antigen remains unknown. Base qualities are not at hand, and no much larger clone is one base apart. Taken from the germline V gene, the CDR1 and CDR2 loops are SQVTM and ANQGSEA. Inclusive of the bounding cysteine and phenylalanine, the CDR3 is 13 residues long. Only the CDR3 DNA is retained, 39 bases long and in frame from the first base. Trimming takes 0 bases from V and 5 bases from J, and the germline ends sit 7 bases apart. The sample comes from a study of blood T cell repertoires in COVID-19 (dated by TCRdb to about 2020). Context from the whole study: Samples from collaborators originated in the United States, Italy and Spain and spanned both the acute and convalescent phases of COVID-19. The material from the prospective study consisted of cDNA or gDNA derived from T cells, B-cell-depleted T cells, or PBMCs. The dataset comprised deeply sampled blood TCRbeta repertoires from subjects exposed to, actively infected with, or recovered from COVID-19. A freely available public database, intended as a resource for researchers studying the immune response to SARS-CoV-2, is where the repertoires were released. Samples came from the ongoing ImmuneRACE study (first 160 participants) plus 1,254 subjects from 6 global collaborators. Sample metadata almost always included a de-identified subject ID, COVID-19 status, age in years and sex. Where available, HLA class I and class II types were taken from metadata supplied by the sample provider and were not determined by assay-based typing.

Collaborating institutions collected whole blood in K2EDTA tubes following their own protocols. Collaborator samples were shipped for TCRbeta analysis as frozen whole blood, isolated PBMCs, or DNA extracted from either sample type. The immunoSEQ Assay, a bias-controlled multiplex PCR, was used to amplify TCRbeta CDR3 regions from genomic DNA. As for the authors' bioinformatics: Nucleated cell counts per sample were estimated from amplification of reference gene primers within the assay. To quantify the absolute abundance of each unique TCRbeta CDR3 rearrangement, sequence reads were collapsed and filtered. Productive Simpson clonality was computed per sample as the square root of Simpson's diversity index over productive rearrangements. The table was pulled from immuneACCESS by TCRdb, which kept in-frame rearrangements only. Such tables lose some clones; where checked, under half of the loss comes from unresolved V genes, and the rest has no known cause. Clone size and the V and J calls come from that table; the DNA yielded D and trimming. For this sample the table gives 75,000 to 95,000 clones, of which approximately 87% were detected only once. 1.1% of the sample comes from the top ten.

What the authors observed across the whole study: The amount of clinical and demographic metadata varied by source and participant and was provided uncurated.

The sequence was obtained from a human donor in a cohort sampled during active COVID-19. Rearrangement joined TRBV29-1 to TRBJ1-4, with the D segment identity uncertain. Material: peripheral blood. The base sequence is TGCAGCGTTGAAGACCCGGGAAATGAAAAACTGTTTTTT. It encodes CSVEDPGNEKLFF.